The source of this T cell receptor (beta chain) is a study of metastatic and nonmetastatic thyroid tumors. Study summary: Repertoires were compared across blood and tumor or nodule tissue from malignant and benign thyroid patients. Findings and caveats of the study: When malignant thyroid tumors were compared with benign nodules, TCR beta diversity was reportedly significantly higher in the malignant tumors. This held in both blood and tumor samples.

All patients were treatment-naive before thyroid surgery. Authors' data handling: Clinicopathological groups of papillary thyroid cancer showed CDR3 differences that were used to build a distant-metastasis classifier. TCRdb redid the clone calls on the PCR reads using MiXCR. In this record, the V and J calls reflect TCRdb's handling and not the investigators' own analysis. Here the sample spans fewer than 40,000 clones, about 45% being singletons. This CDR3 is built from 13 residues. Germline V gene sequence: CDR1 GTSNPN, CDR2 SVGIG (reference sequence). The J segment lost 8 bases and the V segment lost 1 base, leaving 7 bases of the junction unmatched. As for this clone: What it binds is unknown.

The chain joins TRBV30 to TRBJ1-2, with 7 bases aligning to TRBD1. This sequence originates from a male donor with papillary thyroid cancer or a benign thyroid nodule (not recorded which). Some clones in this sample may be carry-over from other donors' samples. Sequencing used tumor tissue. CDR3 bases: TGTGCCTGGAGTGACAGGGGATCAAGGGGCTACACCTTC. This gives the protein CAWSDRGSRGYTF.